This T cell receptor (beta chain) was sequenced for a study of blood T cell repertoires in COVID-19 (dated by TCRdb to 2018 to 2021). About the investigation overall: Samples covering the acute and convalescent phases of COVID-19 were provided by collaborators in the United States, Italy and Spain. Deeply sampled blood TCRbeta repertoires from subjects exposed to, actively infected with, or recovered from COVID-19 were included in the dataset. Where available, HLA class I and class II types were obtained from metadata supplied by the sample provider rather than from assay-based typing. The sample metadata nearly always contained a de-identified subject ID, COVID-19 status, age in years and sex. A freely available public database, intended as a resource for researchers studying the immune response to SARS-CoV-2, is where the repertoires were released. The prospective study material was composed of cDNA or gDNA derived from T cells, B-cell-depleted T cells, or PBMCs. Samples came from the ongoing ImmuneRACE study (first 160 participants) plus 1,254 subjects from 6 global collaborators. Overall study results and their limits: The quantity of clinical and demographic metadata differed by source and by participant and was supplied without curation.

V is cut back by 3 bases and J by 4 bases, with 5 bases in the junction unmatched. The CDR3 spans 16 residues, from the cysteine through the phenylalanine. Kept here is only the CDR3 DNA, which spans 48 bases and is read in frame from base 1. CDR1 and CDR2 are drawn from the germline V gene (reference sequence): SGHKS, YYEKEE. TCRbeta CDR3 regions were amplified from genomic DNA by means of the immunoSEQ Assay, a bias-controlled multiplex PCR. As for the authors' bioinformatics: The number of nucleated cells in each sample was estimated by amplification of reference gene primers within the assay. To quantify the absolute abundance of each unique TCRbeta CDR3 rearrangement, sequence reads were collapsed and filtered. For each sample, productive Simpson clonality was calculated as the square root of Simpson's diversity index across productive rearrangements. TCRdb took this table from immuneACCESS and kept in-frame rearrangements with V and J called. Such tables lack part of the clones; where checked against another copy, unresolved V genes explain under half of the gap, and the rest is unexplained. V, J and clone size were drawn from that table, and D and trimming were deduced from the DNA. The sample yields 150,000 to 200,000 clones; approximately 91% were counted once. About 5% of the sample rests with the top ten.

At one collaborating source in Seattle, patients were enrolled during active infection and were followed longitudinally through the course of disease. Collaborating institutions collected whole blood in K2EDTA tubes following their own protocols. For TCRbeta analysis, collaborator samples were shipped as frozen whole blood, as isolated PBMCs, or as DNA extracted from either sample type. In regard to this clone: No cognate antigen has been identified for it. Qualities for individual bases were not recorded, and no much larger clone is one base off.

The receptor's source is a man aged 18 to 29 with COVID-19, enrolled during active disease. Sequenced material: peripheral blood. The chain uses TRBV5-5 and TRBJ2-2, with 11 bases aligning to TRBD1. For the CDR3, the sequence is CASSSGQGAPTGELFF. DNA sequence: TGTGCCAGCAGCTCTGGACAGGGGGCGCCCACCGGGGAGCTGTTTTTT.